This TCR beta chain emerged from a study of beta chain features in type 1 diabetes. Overall study findings and caveats: In the patient group, naive, central memory and Treg TCRB repertoires seemed more alike than in the healthy donor group. cDNA sequencing could over-represent cells with high TCR expression.

Trimming left V 6 bases short and J 0 bases short, with 21 bases between. Germline loops: CDR1 MDHEN, CDR2 SYDVKM. CDR3 length equals 18 residues. Sequenced material consisted of expressed TCRB transcripts (all of the isolated RNA was reverse transcribed). TCRdb's table, derived via immunoSEQ multiplex PCR, lists solely in-frame clones and lacks some. Among around 160,000 clones listed, roughly 53% were seen once. Note on this clone: What it binds is not known.

Sequencing was performed on Tregs from blood. The receptor was isolated from a man between 18 and 29 years old in good health. The V call is TRBV28, the J call TRBJ2-4, with D possibly TRBD1 on 6 matching bases. DNA for the CDR3: TGTGCCAGCAGCCCTTTCCGGACAGTTATATTAGCCAAAAACATTCAGTACTTC. This sequence encodes CASSPFRTVILAKNIQYF. The complete variable domain, with remaining parts taken from reference TRBV28 and TRBJ2-4, reads DVKVTQSSRYLVKRTGEKVFLECVQDMDHENMFWYRQDPGLGLRLIYFSYDVKMKEKGDIPEGYSVSREKKERFSLILESASTNQTSMYLCASSPFRTVILAKNIQYFGAGTRLSVL.